The entry below describes one T cell receptor beta chain. The antigen is unknown. Trimming shortened V by 2 bases and J by 4 bases, and 12 bases separated the two germline ends. Germline CDR1 and CDR2: SGHTS and YDEGEE. This CDR3 has 14 residues. The entry originates in a study of long-term antiretroviral therapy in people with HIV. The overall study: Of all samples, the earliest predate the 2015 immediate-ART recommendation by about a decade.

Version v3.0 of the immunoSEQ assay was performed at survey level. Per sample, sequencing targeted 40,000-50,000 T-cell genomes. The method was immunoSEQ multiplex PCR; TCRdb's version includes in-frame clones alone and lacks a portion of them. The repertoire includes some 16,000 clones, 80% of them detected once, and 4% to 5% sits in the top ten. Broader study findings: Among HIV repertoires, CDR3 length ranges were narrower than those of controls. Researchers lacked any data on ART adherence, viral resistance or therapy changes.

This TCR was recovered from a man aged 18 to 30 with HIV. This specimen was unsorted PBMCs, taken 0.1 years before starting antiretroviral therapy. This rearrangement joins TRBV5-8 to TRBJ1-2; D is undetermined. In DNA form, the CDR3 reads TGTGCCAGCAGCTTAACCTCTAAGGGCTATGGCTACACCTTC. Translating gives CASSLTSKGYGYTF.